This passage covers 3 T cell receptor beta chains from one sample sequenced in a study of blood T cell repertoires in COVID-19. Libraries were prepared by immunoSEQ multiplex PCR; TCRdb keeps only in-frame clonotypes and omits some of them. The table shows 280,000 or so clones, with around nine tenths occurring only once. What was sequenced was PBMCs or T cells enriched from blood (not recorded which). The receptors originated from a woman between 35 and 50 years old who had recovered from COVID-19.

The chain employs TRBV7-8 and TRBJ1-5; D may be TRBD1 (5 bases). The CDR3 consists of 15 residues. V was cut by 5 bases and J by 3 bases, with 14 bases left in between. CDR1 SGHVS and CDR2 FQNEAQ come from the germline V gene. This chain's CDR3 is CASSPPGLNNQPQHF. The CDR3 DNA reads as TGTGCCAGCAGCCCGCCGGGACTTAACAATCAGCCCCAGCATTTT.

The genes are TRBV3-1 (or the pseudogene TRBV3-2) and TRBJ1-2; a possible D gene is TRBD1 (5 bases). CDR3 length: 14 residues. CDR1 and CDR2 from the germline V gene are LGHDT and YNNKEL (reference sequence). V dropped 1 base and J dropped 5 bases, with 11 bases sitting between them. CDR3 loop: CASSQGFDRYGYTF. DNA of the CDR3: TGTGCCAGCAGCCAAGGGTTCGACAGATATGGCTACACCTTC.

The genes are TRBV21-1 and TRBJ2-4; TRBD2, the table's D call, lacks a check against the DNA. TRBV21-1 is a listed pseudogene. This CDR3 comprises 19 residues. This CDR3 reads CASRLSKTGPGEAKNIQYF. CDR3 DNA sequence: TGTGCCAGCCGCCTCAGCAAAACCGGTCCGGGAGAAGCCAAAAACATTCAGTACTTC.